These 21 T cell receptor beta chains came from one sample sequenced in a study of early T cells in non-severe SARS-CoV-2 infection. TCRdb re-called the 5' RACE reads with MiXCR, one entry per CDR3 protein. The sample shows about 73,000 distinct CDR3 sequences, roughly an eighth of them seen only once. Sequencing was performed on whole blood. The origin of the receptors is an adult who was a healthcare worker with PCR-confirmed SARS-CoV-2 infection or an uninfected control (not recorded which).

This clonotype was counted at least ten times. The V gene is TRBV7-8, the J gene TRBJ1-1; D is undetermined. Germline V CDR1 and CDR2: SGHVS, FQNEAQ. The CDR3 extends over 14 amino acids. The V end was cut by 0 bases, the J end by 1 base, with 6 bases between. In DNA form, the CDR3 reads TGTGCCAGCAGCTTAGCGCGGCAGAACACTGAAGCTTTCTTT. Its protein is CASSLARQNTEAFF.

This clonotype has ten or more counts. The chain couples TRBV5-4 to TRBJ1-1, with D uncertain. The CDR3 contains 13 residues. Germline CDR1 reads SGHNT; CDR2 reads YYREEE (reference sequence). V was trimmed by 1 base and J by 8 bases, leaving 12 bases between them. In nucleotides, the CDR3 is TGTGCCAGCAGCTTGAGAGCGTCGCAGGAAGCTTTCTTT. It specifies CASSLRASQEAFF.

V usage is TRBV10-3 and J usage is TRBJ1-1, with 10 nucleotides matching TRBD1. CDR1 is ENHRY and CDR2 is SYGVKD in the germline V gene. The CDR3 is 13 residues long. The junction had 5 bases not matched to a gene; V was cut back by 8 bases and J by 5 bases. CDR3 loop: CAIAGQGRTEAFF. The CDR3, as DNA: TGTGCCATCGCGGGACAGGGGCGTACTGAAGCTTTCTTT.

CDR3: CATEAGGAYGELFF. CDR3 coding DNA: TGTGCCACTGAAGCGGGGGGAGCATACGGGGAGCTGTTTTTT. V is TRBV2 and J is TRBJ2-2, with TRBD2 matching 9 bases. Germline V gene lookup returns CDR1 SNHLY and CDR2 FYNNEI. There are 14 residues in the CDR3. The V gene end was trimmed by 10 bases and the J gene end by 7 bases; junction bases not matched to a gene: 10.

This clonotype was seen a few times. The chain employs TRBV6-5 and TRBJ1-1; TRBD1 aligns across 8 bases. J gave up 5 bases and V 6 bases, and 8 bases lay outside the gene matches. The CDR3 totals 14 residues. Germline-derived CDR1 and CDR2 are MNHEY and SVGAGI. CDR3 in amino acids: CASSPRQGWTEAFF. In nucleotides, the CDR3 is TGTGCCAGCAGCCCGAGACAGGGGTGGACTGAAGCTTTCTTT.

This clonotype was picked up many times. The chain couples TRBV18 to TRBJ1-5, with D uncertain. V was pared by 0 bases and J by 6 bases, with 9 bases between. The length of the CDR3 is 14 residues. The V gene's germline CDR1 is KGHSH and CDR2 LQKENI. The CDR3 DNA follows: TGTGCCAGCTCACCACCGGTTCACCCTCAGCCCCAGCATTTT. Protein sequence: CASSPPVHPQPQHF.

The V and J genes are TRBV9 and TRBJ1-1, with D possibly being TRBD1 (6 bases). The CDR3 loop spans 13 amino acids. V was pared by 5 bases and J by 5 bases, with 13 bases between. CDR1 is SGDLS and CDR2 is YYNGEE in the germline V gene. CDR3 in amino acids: CASSPRGRTEAFF. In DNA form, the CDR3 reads TGTGCCAGCAGTCCCAGGGGTCGTACTGAAGCTTTCTTT. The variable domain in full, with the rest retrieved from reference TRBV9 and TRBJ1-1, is DSGVTQTPKHLITATGQRVTLRCSPRSGDLSVYWYQQSLDQGLQFLIQYYNGEERAKGNILERFSAQQFPDLHSELNLSSLELGDSALYFCASSPRGRTEAFFGQGTRLTVV.

CDR3 residues: CASSQDPPSGGYNEQFF. For the CDR3, the DNA is TGCGCCAGCAGCCAGGATCCCCCCAGCGGGGGTTACAATGAGCAGTTCTTC. The chain employs TRBV4-3 and TRBJ2-1; 8 bases fit TRBD2. CDR3 length equals 17 residues. Per germline, CDR1 LGHNA and CDR2 YSLEER. V gave up 3 bases and J gave up 4 bases; unmatched junction bases: 11.

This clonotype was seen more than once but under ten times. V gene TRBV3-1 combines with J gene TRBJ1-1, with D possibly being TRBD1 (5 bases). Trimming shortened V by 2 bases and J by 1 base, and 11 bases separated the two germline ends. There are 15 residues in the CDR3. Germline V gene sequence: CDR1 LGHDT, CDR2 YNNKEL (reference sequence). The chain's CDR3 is CASSQQQATNTEAFF. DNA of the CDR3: TGTGCCAGCAGCCAACAACAGGCGACGAACACTGAAGCTTTCTTT.

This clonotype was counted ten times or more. This chain's CDR3 is CASGRPEAGANVLTF. For the CDR3, the DNA is TGTGCCAGCGGGAGGCCCGAGGCTGGGGCCAACGTCCTGACTTTC. V is TRBV5-4 and J is TRBJ2-6; TRBD2 is a possible D gene (6 bases). V was clipped by 7 bases and J by 2 bases, with 13 bases between them. Per the germline V gene, CDR1 is SGHNT and CDR2 is YYREEE (reference sequence). This CDR3 spans 15 amino acids.

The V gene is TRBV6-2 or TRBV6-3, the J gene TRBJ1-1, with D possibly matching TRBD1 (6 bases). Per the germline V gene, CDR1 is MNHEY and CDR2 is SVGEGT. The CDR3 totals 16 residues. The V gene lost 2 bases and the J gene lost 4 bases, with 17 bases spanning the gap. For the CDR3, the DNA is TGTGCCAGCAGTTACGGTCAAGGGGGGGCGGCCACTGAAGCTTTCTTT. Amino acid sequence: CASSYGQGGAATEAFF.

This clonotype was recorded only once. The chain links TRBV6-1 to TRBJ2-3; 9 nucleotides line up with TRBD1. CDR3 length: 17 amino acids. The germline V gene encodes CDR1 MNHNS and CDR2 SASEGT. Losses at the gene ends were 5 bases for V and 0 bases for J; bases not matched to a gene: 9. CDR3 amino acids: CASSTPAGTGSTDTQYF. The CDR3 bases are TGTGCCAGCAGTACCCCAGCCGGGACAGGGAGCACAGATACGCAGTATTTT.

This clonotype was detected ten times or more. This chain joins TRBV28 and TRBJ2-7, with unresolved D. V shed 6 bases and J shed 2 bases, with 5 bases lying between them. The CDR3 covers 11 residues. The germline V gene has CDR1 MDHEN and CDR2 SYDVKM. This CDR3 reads CASRETYEQYF. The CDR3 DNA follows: TGTGCCAGCAGGGAAACCTACGAGCAGTACTTC.

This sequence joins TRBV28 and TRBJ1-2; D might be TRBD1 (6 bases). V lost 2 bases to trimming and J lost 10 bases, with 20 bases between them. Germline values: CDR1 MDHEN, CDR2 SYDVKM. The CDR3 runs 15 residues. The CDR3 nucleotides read TGTGCCAGCAGTTTACAAGTGGGGACAACTTTACCCTACACCTTC. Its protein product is CASSLQVGTTLPYTF.

This CDR3 reads CASSHRGNEQFF. As DNA, the CDR3 is TGTGCCAGCAGTCACAGGGGCAATGAGCAGTTCTTC. V usage is TRBV12-3 or TRBV12-4 and J usage is TRBJ2-1, with TRBD1 matching over 7 bases. The CDR3 contains 12 residues. With 5 bases clipped from V and 6 bases from J, the junction kept 1 base outside the gene matches.

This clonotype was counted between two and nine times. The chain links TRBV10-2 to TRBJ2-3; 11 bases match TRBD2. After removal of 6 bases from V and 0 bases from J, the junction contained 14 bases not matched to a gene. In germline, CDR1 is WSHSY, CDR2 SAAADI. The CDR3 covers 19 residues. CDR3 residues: CASRIPTSGTYSSTDTQYF. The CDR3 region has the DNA TGCGCCAGCAGAATCCCGACTAGCGGGACCTACTCTAGCACAGATACGCAGTATTTT.

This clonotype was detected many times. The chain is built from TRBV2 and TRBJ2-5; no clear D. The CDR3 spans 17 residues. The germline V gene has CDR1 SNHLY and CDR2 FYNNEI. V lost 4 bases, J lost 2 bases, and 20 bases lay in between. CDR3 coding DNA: TGTGCCAGCAGTGCAAACTCCCCCAGCTTCCCACAAGAGACCCAGTACTTC. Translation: CASSANSPSFPQETQYF.

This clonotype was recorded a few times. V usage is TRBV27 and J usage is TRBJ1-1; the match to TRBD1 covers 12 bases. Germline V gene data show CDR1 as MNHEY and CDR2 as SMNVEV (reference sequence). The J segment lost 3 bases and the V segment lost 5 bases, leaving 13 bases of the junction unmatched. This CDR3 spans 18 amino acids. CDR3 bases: TGTGCCAGCAGTCCGTATGGGGGACAGGGGGCGATGGACACTGAAGCTTTCTTT. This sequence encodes CASSPYGGQGAMDTEAFF.

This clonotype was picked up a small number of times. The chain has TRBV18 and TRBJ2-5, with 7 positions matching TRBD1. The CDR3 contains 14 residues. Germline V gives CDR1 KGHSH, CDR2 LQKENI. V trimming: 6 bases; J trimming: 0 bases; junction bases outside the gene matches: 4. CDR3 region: CASSLGQNQETQYF. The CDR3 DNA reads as TGTGCCAGCTCCCTGGGACAGAACCAAGAGACCCAGTACTTC.

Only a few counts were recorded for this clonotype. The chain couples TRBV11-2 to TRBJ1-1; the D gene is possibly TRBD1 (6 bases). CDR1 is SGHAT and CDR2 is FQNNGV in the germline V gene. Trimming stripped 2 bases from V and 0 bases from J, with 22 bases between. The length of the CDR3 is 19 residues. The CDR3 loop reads CASSLIGVADRHMNTEAFF. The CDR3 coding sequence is TGTGCCAGCAGCTTAATAGGGGTAGCGGACAGACATATGAACACTGAAGCTTTCTTT.

The CDR3 loop is CASSLAQGNTEAFF. The CDR3 DNA reads as TGTGCCAGCAGCTTAGCCCAGGGGAACACTGAAGCTTTCTTT. The chain recombines TRBV7-2 with TRBJ1-1, with a tentative D call TRBD1 (5 bases). The CDR3 runs 14 residues. The germline V gene has CDR1 SGHTA and CDR2 FQGNSA. V was shortened by 0 bases and J by 1 base, with 6 bases between the two germline ends. The full variable domain, completed using reference TRBV7-2 and TRBJ1-1, is GAGVSQSPSNKVTEKGKDVELRCDPISGHTALYWYRQSLGQGLEFLIYFQGNSAPDKSGLPSDRFSAERTGGSVSTLTIQRTQQEDSAVYLCASSLAQGNTEAFFGQGTRLTVV.